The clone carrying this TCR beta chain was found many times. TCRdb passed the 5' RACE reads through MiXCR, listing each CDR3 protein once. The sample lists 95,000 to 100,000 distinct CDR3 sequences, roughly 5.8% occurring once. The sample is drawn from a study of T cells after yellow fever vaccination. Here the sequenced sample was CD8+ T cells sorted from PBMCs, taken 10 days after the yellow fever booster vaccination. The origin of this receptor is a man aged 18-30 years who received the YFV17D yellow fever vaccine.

CDR3: CSALQESNTGELFF. In nucleotides, the CDR3 is TGCAGCGCCCTTCAAGAATCGAACACCGGGGAGCTGTTTTTT. The genes are TRBV29-1 and TRBJ2-2; the D is unclear. The germline V and J ends were trimmed by 7 bases and 0 bases, with 12 bases remaining between them. The CDR3 sequence is 14 residues long. Germline lookup yields CDR1 SQVTM and CDR2 ANQGSEA.